This is a list of T cell receptor beta chains from one sample in a study of Tregs in tolerant kidney transplant recipients. Sequenced by immunoSEQ multiplex PCR; TCRdb stores in-frame clones only, minus some. Here the sample spans roughly 50,000 clones, roughly 87% being singletons. Sequenced here: CD8+ T cells from blood (PBMCs), sampled 12 months after the transplant. The receptors stem from a human patient who received a combined kidney and bone marrow transplant. T cells may partly derive from the graft donor. The CDR3 runs from the conserved cysteine through the conserved F or W. D genes are given only for firm matches. Rows give clone size only sometimes, using once, few, many, or a class for an expanded clone.

j_call	v_call	d_call	clone_size	cdr3_aa	cdr3_nt
TRBJ1-2	TRBV11-1	.	.	CASSHTGQTVYGYTF	TGTGCCAGCAGCCATACCGGACAGACAGTTTATGGCTACACCTTC
TRBJ2-3	TRBV4-3	TRBD2	.	CASSQDRAGGPADTQYF	TGCGCCAGCAGCCAAGATCGAGCGGGGGGGCCGGCAGATACGCAGTATTTT
TRBJ1-6	TRBV2	TRBD1	.	CASRMRDRGYSSYNSPLHF	TGTGCCAGCAGGATGCGGGACAGGGGTTATAGCTCCTATAATTCACCCCTCCACTTT
TRBJ2-2	TRBV7-8	TRBD2	.	CASSLAPGGGTGELFF	TGTGCCAGCAGCTTAGCGCCGGGAGGGGGCACCGGGGAGCTGTTTTTT
TRBJ2-3	TRBV7-2	.	.	CASSQNPPLAADTQYF	TGTGCCAGCAGCCAGAACCCCCCCTTAGCGGCAGATACGCAGTATTTT
TRBJ1-1	TRBV10-3	.	few	CAISEGATEAFF	TGTGCCATCAGTGAGGGGGCCACTGAAGCTTTCTTT
TRBJ2-1	TRBV5-6	.	.	CASSLEGNNEQFF	TGTGCCAGCAGCTTGGAGGGGAATAATGAGCAGTTCTTC
TRBJ2-2	TRBV28	.	.	CASSPRQTGELFF	TGTGCCAGCAGTCCTCGACAGACCGGGGAGCTGTTTTTT
TRBJ2-1	TRBV29-1	.	.	CSVEDSSETQNEQFF	TGCAGCGTTGAAGACAGTTCTGAAACACAAAATGAGCAGTTCTTC
TRBJ2-2	TRBV30	.	.	CAWSGGQGGPGELFF	TGTGCCTGGAGTGGTGGGCAAGGGGGTCCGGGGGAGCTGTTTTTT
TRBJ2-1	TRBV9	.	.	CASSAPFSPYNEQFF	TGTGCCAGCAGCGCCCCTTTTTCTCCCTACAATGAGCAGTTCTTC
TRBJ1-2	TRBV4-2	TRBD1	.	CASSREVTGGSGYTF	TGTGCCAGCAGCCGAGAAGTGACAGGGGGGAGTGGCTACACCTTC
TRBJ2-1	TRBV27	.	.	CASSLGTLIDNEQFF	TGTGCCAGCAGTTTAGGGACTTTGATAGACAATGAGCAGTTCTTC
TRBJ2-7	TRBV6-5	TRBD2	.	CASSILAGNYEQYF	TGTGCCAGCAGCATCCTAGCGGGCAACTACGAGCAGTACTTC
TRBJ2-7	TRBV19	.	.	CASSMGVSYEQYF	TGTGCCAGTAGTATGGGCGTATCCTACGAGCAGTACTTC
TRBJ2-2	TRBV5-6	TRBD1	.	CASSVQGAGELFF	TGTGCCAGCAGCGTGCAGGGGGCCGGGGAGCTGTTTTTT
TRBJ2-1	TRBV7-9	TRBD2	.	CASSPPLVAGGREQFF	TGTGCCAGCAGCCCCCCCCTGGTAGCGGGAGGGCGTGAGCAGTTCTTC
TRBJ2-7	TRBV27	.	.	CASSLRDSSSYEQYF	TGTGCCAGCAGTCTCCGGGACTCCAGCTCCTACGAGCAGTACTTC
TRBJ2-3	TRBV27	TRBD2	.	CASSLSPGDYDRDTQYF	TGTGCCAGCAGTTTATCCCCCGGGGACTACGATAGAGATACGCAGTATTTT
TRBJ1-5	TRBV7-3	.	few	CASSLAAYGESQPQHF	TGTGCCAGCAGCTTAGCAGCCTATGGAGAGAGTCAGCCCCAGCATTTT
TRBJ2-1	TRBV7-9	TRBD2	.	CASGAGLAGENEQFF	TGTGCCAGCGGGGCGGGACTAGCGGGGGAAAATGAGCAGTTCTTC
TRBJ2-5	TRBV4-2	TRBD1	.	CASRPRDSQETQYF	TGTGCCAGCAGACCCCGGGACAGTCAAGAGACCCAGTACTTC
TRBJ2-7	TRBV27	TRBD1	.	CASSIYGTDSYEQYF	TGTGCCAGCAGTATTTACGGGACAGACTCCTACGAGCAGTACTTC
TRBJ2-2	TRBV4-1	TRBD1	.	CASSQDLSTGARMWDTGELFF	TGCGCCAGCAGCCAAGATCTTTCGACAGGGGCACGAATGTGGGACACCGGGGAGCTGTTTTTT
TRBJ2-3	TRBV13	.	.	CASSVGSRSADTQYF	TGTGCCAGCAGCGTGGGGAGTAGGTCGGCAGATACGCAGTATTTT
TRBJ2-7	TRBV11-2	TRBD1	.	CASSLGTGFYEQYF	TGTGCCAGCAGCCTGGGGACAGGGTTCTACGAGCAGTACTTC
TRBJ2-2	TRBV19	.	few	CASSPAGNGELFF	TGTGCCAGTAGTCCCGCGGGAAACGGGGAGCTGTTTTTT
TRBJ2-2	TRBV27	.	.	CAVGLGELFF	TGTGCCGTCGGTCTCGGGGAGCTGTTTTTT
TRBJ1-2	TRBV6-5	.	.	CASSYGGPYGYTF	TGTGCCAGCAGTTACGGGGGCCCCTATGGCTACACCTTC
TRBJ2-7	TRBV30	.	.	CAWSVSSPEQYF	TGTGCCTGGAGTGTTTCTAGCCCCGAGCAGTACTTC
TRBJ1-3	TRBV28	TRBD1	.	CASSSTGVYGNTIYF	TGTGCCAGCAGTTCGACAGGGGTGTATGGAAACACCATATATTTT
TRBJ2-2	TRBV29-1	.	.	CSVAVANTGELFF	TGCAGCGTAGCTGTCGCTAACACCGGGGAGCTGTTTTTT
TRBJ2-3	TRBV5-6	TRBD2	.	CASRGLAITDTQYF	TGTGCCAGCAGAGGACTAGCGATCACAGATACGCAGTATTTT